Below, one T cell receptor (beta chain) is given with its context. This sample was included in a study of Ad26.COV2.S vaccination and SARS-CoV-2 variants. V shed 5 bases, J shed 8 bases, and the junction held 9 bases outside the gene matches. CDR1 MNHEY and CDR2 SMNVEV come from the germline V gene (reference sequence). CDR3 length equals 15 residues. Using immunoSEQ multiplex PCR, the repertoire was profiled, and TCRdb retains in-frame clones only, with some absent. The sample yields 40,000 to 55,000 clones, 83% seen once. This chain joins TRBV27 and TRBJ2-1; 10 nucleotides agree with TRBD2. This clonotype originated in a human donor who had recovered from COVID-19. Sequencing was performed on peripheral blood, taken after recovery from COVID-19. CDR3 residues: CASSPQREGRYEQFF. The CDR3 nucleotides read TGTGCCAGCAGTCCCCAGCGGGAGGGGAGGTATGAGCAGTTCTTC.